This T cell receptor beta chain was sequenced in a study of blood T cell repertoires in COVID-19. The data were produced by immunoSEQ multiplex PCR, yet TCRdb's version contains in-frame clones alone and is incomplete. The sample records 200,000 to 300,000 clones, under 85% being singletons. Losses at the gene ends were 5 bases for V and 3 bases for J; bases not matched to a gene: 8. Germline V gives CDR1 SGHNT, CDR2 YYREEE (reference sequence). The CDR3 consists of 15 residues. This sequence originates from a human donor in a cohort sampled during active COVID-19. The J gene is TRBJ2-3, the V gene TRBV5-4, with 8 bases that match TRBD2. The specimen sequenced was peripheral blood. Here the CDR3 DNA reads TGTGCCAGCAGTACTAGCGGAGACCGAACAGATACGCAGTATTTT. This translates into CASSTSGDRTDTQYF.